Below are 24 T cell receptor beta chains sequenced from a single sample in a study of OX40 agonist ivuxolimab in advanced cancers. The table came from immunoSEQ multiplex PCR; TCRdb's copy has only in-frame clones and leaves some out. The table has about 47,000 clones, about 88% seen once. This specimen was CD4+ or CD8+ T cells sorted from blood, taken in a trial of the OX40 agonist ivuxolimab. The receptor source for this set is an adult with an advanced solid tumor such as melanoma, head and neck, liver or kidney cancer.

The CDR3 DNA is TGTGCCAGCAGCCCCTCCGGGTTAGACATAACTGAAGCTTTCTTT. This gives the protein CASSPSGLDITEAFF. The V gene is TRBV13, the J gene TRBJ1-1; D is uncertain. V lost 5 bases and J lost 5, with 18 bases in between. CDR3 size: 15 residues. Germline CDR1 PRHDT, CDR2 FYEKMQ (reference sequence).

The genes are TRBV19 and TRBJ2-7; D is perhaps TRBD1 (6 bases). V was shortened by 3 bases and J by 5 bases, with 17 bases between the two germline ends. There are 15 residues in the CDR3. CDR1 and CDR2 (germline): LNHDA, SQIVND (reference sequence). The CDR3 DNA reads as TGTGCCAGTAGTATGTTGGGGGCAGGCGGTAACGAGCAGTACTTC. It codes for CASSMLGAGGNEQYF. Together with reference TRBV19 and TRBJ2-7, the CDR3 gives the full variable domain: DGGITQSPKYLFRKEGQNVTLSCEQNLNHDAMYWYRQDPGQGLRLIYYSQIVNDFQKGDIAEGYSVSREKKESFPLTVTSAQKNPTAFYLCASSMLGAGGNEQYFGPGTRLTVT.

This clone was detected a few times. The chain is built from TRBV13 and TRBJ2-1; D gene ambiguous. V was clipped by 4 bases and J by 4 bases, with 8 bases between them. Germline CDR1 PRHDT, CDR2 FYEKMQ (reference sequence). The CDR3 runs 13 residues. CDR3 amino acids: CASSSLEYNEQFF. The CDR3 DNA follows: TGTGCCAGCAGCTCCCTAGAGTACAATGAGCAGTTCTTC.

The chain has TRBV5-6 and TRBJ1-2; 9 nucleotides agree with TRBD1. The CDR3 runs to 15 residues. The J segment lost 4 bases and the V segment lost 1 base, leaving 5 bases of the junction unmatched. Germline V gene lookup returns CDR1 SGHDT and CDR2 YYEEEE. For the CDR3, the DNA is TGTGCCAGCAGCTTGAAGGGACAGGGTGCCTATGGCTACACCTTC. Translated, it gives CASSLKGQGAYGYTF.

Comments on this clone: A much larger clone lies one base from this, so it may be a read error. In the same sample, other DNA sequences code for this CDR3. The chain has TRBV30 and TRBJ1-1; D possibly corresponds to TRBD1 (5 bases). Trimming shortened V by 0 bases and J by 5 bases, and 19 bases separated the two germline ends. The CDR3 has 16 amino acids. From germline, CDR1 is GTSNPN and CDR2 SVGIG (reference sequence). The CDR3 reads CAWSVRIRGRDTEAFF. CDR3 coding DNA: TGTGCCTGGAGTGTTAGGATTAGGGGAAGGGATACTGAAGCTTTCTTT.

The rearrangement joins TRBV19 to TRBJ1-4, with D perhaps matching TRBD1 (5 bases). This CDR3 has 16 amino acids. Trimming pared 4 bases from V and 0 bases from J, leaving 12 bases between. Germline V gene sequence: CDR1 LNHDA, CDR2 SQIVND (reference sequence). CDR3 protein: CASSNYRGATNEKLFF. DNA of the CDR3: TGTGCCAGTAGTAACTATAGAGGGGCAACTAATGAAAAACTGTTTTTT.

This clone was observed a few times. The chain has TRBV30 and TRBJ1-4, with a weak D call TRBD1 (6 bases). V lost 4 bases, J lost 7 bases, and 16 bases lay in between. Germline V gene data show CDR1 as GTSNPN and CDR2 as SVGIG (reference sequence). This CDR3 contains 14 residues. CDR3: CAWNQGRGIEKLFF. The CDR3 DNA reads as TGTGCCTGGAACCAGGGAAGGGGGATTGAAAAACTGTTTTTT. Full variable domain (missing parts from reference TRBV30 and TRBJ1-4): SQTIHQWPATLVQPVGSPLSLECTVEGTSNPNLYWYRQAAGRGLQLLFYSVGIGQISSEVPQNLSASRPQDRQFILSSKKLLLSDSGFYLCAWNQGRGIEKLFFGSGTQLSVL.

Concerning this clone: The junction departs from germline at one end; a sequencing error may be responsible. The chain links TRBV5-6 to TRBJ1-2; possible D gene TRBD1, 5 bases. Germline V gene lookup returns CDR1 SGHDT and CDR2 YYEEEE. There are 12 residues in the CDR3. The CDR3 sequence is CASSLGNGDSNF. The DNA of the CDR3 is TGTGCCAGCAGCTTGGGCAATGGGGACTCTAACTTC.

DNA for the CDR3: TGTGCCAGCAGCCCGCCCATCCGACAGGGGATGTACGAGCAGTACTTC. The encoded protein is CASSPPIRQGMYEQYF. The chain recombines TRBV7-9 with TRBJ2-7; TRBD1 agrees at 8 bases. Germline CDR1 SEHNR, CDR2 FQNEAQ (reference sequence). This CDR3 region has 16 residues. After removal of 5 bases from V and 4 bases from J, the junction contained 13 bases not matched to a gene.

CDR3 DNA: TGTGCCAGCAGCCCCCCCCCTGCGTTCAGCGACCGCACAGATACGCAGTATTTT. Amino acids: CASSPPPAFSDRTDTQYF. This chain links TRBV7-6 with TRBJ2-3, with unresolved D. The CDR3 length is 18 residues. Germline V gives CDR1 SGHVS, CDR2 FNYEAQ. V gave up 5 bases and J gave up 1 base, with 22 bases separating them.

This clone has just a few counts. CDR3 residues: CAWSVGPGEGQYF. DNA for the CDR3: TGTGCCTGGAGTGTAGGCCCGGGAGAGGGGCAGTACTTC. This chain uses TRBV30 with TRBJ2-7, with a tentative D call TRBD2 (6 bases). The germline gives CDR1 GTSNPN, CDR2 SVGIG (reference sequence). Trimming removed 0 bases from V and 9 bases from J, with 15 bases in between. This CDR3 has 13 amino acids.

The table lists this clone with a count of one. The V call is TRBV21-1, the J call TRBJ1-2. TRBV21-1 is described as a pseudogene. This CDR3 spans 14 amino acids. CDR3 protein: CASSRAGGFPGYTF. CDR3 DNA: TGTGCCAGCAGCCGAGCCGGGGGGTTTCCCGGCTACACCTTC.

The gene calls are TRBV6-5 and TRBJ2-7; D might be TRBD1 or TRBD2, each matching 6 bases. CDR3 length equals 16 residues. Germline V gene sequence: CDR1 MNHEY, CDR2 SVGAGI. V gave up 0 bases and J gave up 0 bases, with 12 bases separating them. The DNA for the CDR3 is TGTGCCAGCAGTTACTCTACCGGGGGCCTCTCCTACGAGCAGTACTTC. Its protein product is CASSYSTGGLSYEQYF.

The chain couples TRBV5-1 to TRBJ2-7; D might be TRBD1 (6 bases). V was cut by 3 bases and J by 0 bases, with 10 bases left in between. The germline gives CDR1 SGHRS, CDR2 YFSETQ. The CDR3 is made up of 14 amino acids. DNA for the CDR3: TGCGCCAGCAGCTGGCAGGGGAGCTCCTACGAGCAGTACTTC. The encoded protein is CASSWQGSSYEQYF.

The chain uses TRBV11-2 and TRBJ2-7; 8 positions match TRBD1. The CDR3 length is 14 residues. The V segment lost 6 bases and the J segment 2 bases; nucleotides outside the gene matches: 6. Looked up from germline, CDR1 is SGHAT and CDR2 is FQNNGV. The CDR3 sequence: CASSLGTGPYEQYF. DNA of the CDR3: TGTGCCAGCAGTCTGGGGACAGGCCCCTACGAGCAGTACTTC.

This clone was observed a single time. V usage is TRBV5-4 and J usage is TRBJ2-5; TRBD1 or TRBD2 may be the D gene (5 bases each). V lost 7 bases, J lost 5 bases, and 21 bases lay in between. The CDR3 runs 15 residues. The germline gives CDR1 SGHNT, CDR2 YYREEE (reference sequence). The CDR3: CASGGTSDRGETQYF. The CDR3 nucleotides are TGTGCCAGCGGGGGAACAAGCGACCGTGGGGAGACCCAGTACTTC.

This chain uses TRBV6-1 with TRBJ2-2; D is undetermined. The CDR3 loop spans 15 amino acids. Germline CDR1 and CDR2: MNHNS and SASEGT. The V gene lost 3 bases and the J gene lost 0 bases, with 8 bases spanning the gap. Here the CDR3 reads CASSDPRPNTGELFF. The CDR3 DNA reads as TGTGCCAGCAGTGATCCCCGACCGAACACCGGGGAGCTGTTTTTT.

The chain carries TRBV9 and TRBJ2-7; tentatively, D is TRBD1 (6 bases). CDR1 is SGDLS, CDR2 YYNGEE, per germline. Deletions cut 0 bases from V and 7 bases from J, with 11 bases between. This CDR3 comprises 13 residues. CDR3: CASSVATGREQYF. The CDR3 DNA follows: TGTGCCAGCAGCGTAGCAACAGGGAGAGAGCAGTACTTC.

This chain connects TRBV27 to TRBJ1-2; 7 positions match TRBD1. The V gene's germline CDR1 is MNHEY and CDR2 SMNVEV (reference sequence). J lost 4 bases, V lost 4 bases, and 15 bases had no gene match. The CDR3 length is 17 residues. In DNA form, the CDR3 reads TGTGCCAGCAGTTCTAACTCCCAGTGGACAGGTTCCTATGGCTACACCTTC. Its translation: CASSSNSQWTGSYGYTF.

About this clone: With a much larger clone just one base away, this may be a read error. Within the sample, other DNA sequences also encode this same CDR3. The chain has TRBV19 and TRBJ2-7; 8 bases line up with TRBD1. The ends lost 1 base at V and 4 bases at J; junction bases unmatched: 0. This CDR3 is built from 13 residues. Germline CDR1 LNHDA, CDR2 SQIVND (reference sequence). CDR3 residues: CASSIGQGYEQYF. The DNA for the CDR3 is TGTGCCAGTAGTATAGGACAGGGGTACGAGCAGTACTTC.

Here the CDR3 DNA reads TGTGCCAGCAGCTCACAGGGACTTTATAGCAATCAGCCCCAGCATTTT. Its translation: CASSSQGLYSNQPQHF. The chain carries TRBV5-4 and TRBJ1-5; a possible D gene is TRBD1 (6 bases). Germline assignment: CDR1 SGHNT and CDR2 YYREEE (reference sequence). Trimming shortened V by 3 bases and J by 0 bases, and 13 bases separated the two germline ends. There are 16 residues in the CDR3.

V usage is TRBV12-5 and J usage is TRBJ2-2, with D unresolved. There are 14 residues in the CDR3. V lost 0 bases, J lost 1 base, and 3 bases lay in between. Germline V gene lookup returns CDR1 LGHNT and CDR2 FRNRAP. The DNA for the CDR3 is TGTGCTAGTGGTTTGGTGGGGAACACCGGGGAGCTGTTTTTT. Protein: CASGLVGNTGELFF.

The rearrangement joins TRBV9 to TRBJ2-1; possible D gene TRBD2, 7 bases. CDR1 SGDLS and CDR2 YYNGEE come from the germline V gene. Trimming took 4 bases from V and 4 from J, leaving 12 bases between them. The CDR3 is made up of 14 amino acids. The CDR3 nucleotides read TGTGCCAGCAGCCTCGGGGGGCTGTACAATGAGCAGTTCTTC. This encodes CASSLGGLYNEQFF.

This clone turned up a few times. This chain joins TRBV4-1 and TRBJ2-7; TRBD2 might be the D (5 bases). V gave up 0 bases and J gave up 2 bases, with 11 bases separating them. Germline V lookup: CDR1 MGHRA, CDR2 YSYEKL. This CDR3 is 15 amino acids long. The CDR3 sequence: CASSQDRRTTYEQYF. CDR3 nucleotide sequence: TGCGCCAGCAGCCAAGATCGGAGGACCACCTACGAGCAGTACTTC.